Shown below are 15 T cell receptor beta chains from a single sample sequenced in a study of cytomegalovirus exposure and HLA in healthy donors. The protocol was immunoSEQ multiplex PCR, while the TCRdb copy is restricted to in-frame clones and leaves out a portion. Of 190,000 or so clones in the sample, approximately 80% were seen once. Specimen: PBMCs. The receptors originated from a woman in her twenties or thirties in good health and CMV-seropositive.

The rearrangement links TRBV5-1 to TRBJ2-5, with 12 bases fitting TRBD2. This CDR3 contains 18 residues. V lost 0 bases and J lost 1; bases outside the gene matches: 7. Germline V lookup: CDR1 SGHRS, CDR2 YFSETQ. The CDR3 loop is CASSLAHTSGRTQETQYF. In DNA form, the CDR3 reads TGCGCCAGCAGCTTGGCCCATACTAGCGGGAGGACCCAAGAGACCCAGTACTTC.

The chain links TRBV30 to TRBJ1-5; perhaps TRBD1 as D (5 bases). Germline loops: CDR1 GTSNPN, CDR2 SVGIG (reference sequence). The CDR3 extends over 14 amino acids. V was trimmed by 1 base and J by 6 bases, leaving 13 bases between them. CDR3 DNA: TGTGCCTGGAGTGCTGGGGGAGGGAGTCAGCCCCAGCATTTT. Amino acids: CAWSAGGGSQPQHF.

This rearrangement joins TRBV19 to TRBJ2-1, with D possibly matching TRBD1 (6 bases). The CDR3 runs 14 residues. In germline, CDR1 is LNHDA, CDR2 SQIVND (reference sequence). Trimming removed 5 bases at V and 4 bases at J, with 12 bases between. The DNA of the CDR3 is TGTGCCAGTAGTCGACAGGCTTCATACAATGAGCAGTTCTTC. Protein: CASSRQASYNEQFF.

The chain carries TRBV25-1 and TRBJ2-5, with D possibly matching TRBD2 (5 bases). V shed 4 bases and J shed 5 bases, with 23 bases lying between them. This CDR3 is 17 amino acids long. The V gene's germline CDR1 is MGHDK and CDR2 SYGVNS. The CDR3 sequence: CASSAPRALFPGETQYF. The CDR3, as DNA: TGTGCCAGCAGTGCCCCGAGAGCGCTCTTCCCGGGGGAGACCCAGTACTTC.

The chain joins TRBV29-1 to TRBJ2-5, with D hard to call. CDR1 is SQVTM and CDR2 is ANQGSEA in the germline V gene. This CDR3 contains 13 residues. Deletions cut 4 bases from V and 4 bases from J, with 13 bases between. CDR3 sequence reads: CSVGSRNAETQYF. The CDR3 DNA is TGCAGCGTTGGATCGAGGAATGCAGAGACCCAGTACTTC.

The CDR3 here is CASSELQGAGANVLTF. The CDR3 bases are TGTGCCAGCAGTGAGTTACAGGGGGCTGGGGCCAACGTCCTGACTTTC. The chain couples TRBV25-1 to TRBJ2-6; TRBD1 matches 8 bases. The V and J ends lost 3 bases and 2 bases, in that order; junction bases with no gene match: 3. This CDR3 contains 16 residues. Germline V CDR1 and CDR2: MGHDK, SYGVNS.

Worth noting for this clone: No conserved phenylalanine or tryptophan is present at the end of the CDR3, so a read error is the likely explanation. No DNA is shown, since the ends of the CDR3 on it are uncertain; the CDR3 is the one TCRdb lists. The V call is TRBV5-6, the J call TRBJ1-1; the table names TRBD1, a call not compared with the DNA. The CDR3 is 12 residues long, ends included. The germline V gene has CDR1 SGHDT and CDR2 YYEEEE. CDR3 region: CASSRLSRGQQI.

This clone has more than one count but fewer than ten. This CDR3 reads CASSDARRSGDIQYF. The CDR3 nucleotides are TGTGCCAGCAGTGATGCGCGGCGGAGTGGAGACATTCAGTACTTC. This rearrangement joins TRBV6-1 to TRBJ2-4, with unresolved D. In germline, CDR1 is MNHNS, CDR2 SASEGT. Trimming pared 3 bases from V and 8 bases from J, leaving 17 bases between. CDR3 length equals 15 residues.

CDR3 DNA sequence: TGTGCCAGCAGGTTTCTAGACGAGCAGTACTTC. Its translation is CASRFLDEQYF. The chain carries TRBV6-5 and TRBJ2-7, with D unresolved. The germline gives CDR1 MNHEY, CDR2 SVGAGI. The CDR3 extends over 11 amino acids. V gave up 6 bases and J gave up 5 bases, with 8 bases separating them.

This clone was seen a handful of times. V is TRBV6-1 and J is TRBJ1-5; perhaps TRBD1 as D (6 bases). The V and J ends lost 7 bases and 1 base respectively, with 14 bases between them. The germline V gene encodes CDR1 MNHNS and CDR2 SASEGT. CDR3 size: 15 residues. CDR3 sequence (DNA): TGTGCCAGCACCGTGACAGGAGCAAGCAATCAGCCCCAGCATTTT. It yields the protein CASTVTGASNQPQHF.

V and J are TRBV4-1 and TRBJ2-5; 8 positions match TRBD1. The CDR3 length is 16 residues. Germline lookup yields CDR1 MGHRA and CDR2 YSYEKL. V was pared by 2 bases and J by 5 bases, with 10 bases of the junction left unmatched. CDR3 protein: CASSQSGRGPLETQYF. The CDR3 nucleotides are TGCGCCAGCAGCCAATCAGGCAGGGGGCCGCTGGAGACCCAGTACTTC.

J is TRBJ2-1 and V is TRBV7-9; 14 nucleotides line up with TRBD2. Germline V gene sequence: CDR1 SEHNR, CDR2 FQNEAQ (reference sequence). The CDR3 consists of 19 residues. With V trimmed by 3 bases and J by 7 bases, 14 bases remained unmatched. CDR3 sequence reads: CASSFPGLAGGLRENEQFF. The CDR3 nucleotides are TGTGCCAGCAGCTTCCCAGGACTAGCGGGAGGACTAAGGGAGAATGAGCAGTTCTTC.

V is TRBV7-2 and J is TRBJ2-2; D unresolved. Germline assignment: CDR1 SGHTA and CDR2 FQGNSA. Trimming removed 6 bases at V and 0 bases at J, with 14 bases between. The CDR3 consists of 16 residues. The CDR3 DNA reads TGTGCCAGCAGTCTCCAAGTGGCGGCGAACACCGGGGAGCTGTTTTTT. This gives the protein CASSLQVAANTGELFF.

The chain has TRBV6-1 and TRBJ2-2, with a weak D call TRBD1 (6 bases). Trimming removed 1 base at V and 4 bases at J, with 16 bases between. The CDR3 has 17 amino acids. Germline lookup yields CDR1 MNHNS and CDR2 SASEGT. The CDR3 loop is CASSEDPGAAGTGELFF. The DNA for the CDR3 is TGTGCCAGCAGTGAAGACCCAGGGGCGGCTGGCACCGGGGAGCTGTTTTTT.

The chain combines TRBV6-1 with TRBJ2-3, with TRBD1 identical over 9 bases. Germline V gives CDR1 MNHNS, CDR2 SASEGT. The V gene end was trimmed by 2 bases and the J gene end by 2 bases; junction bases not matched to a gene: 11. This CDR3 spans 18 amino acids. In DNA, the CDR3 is TGTGCCAGCAGTGAATTGGGGACAGGGAGAGGGGCCACAGATACGCAGTATTTT. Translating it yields CASSELGTGRGATDTQYF.